A single sample gave rise to the 24 T cell receptor beta chains below, sequenced in a study of blood T cell repertoires in COVID-19. Sequenced by immunoSEQ multiplex PCR; TCRdb stores in-frame clones only, minus some. The repertoire holds under 200,000 clones, with roughly 83% as singletons. Sequences were obtained from peripheral blood. Receptors originate from an elderly woman with active or convalescent COVID-19.

J is TRBJ1-1 and V is TRBV5-1, with 9 bases matching TRBD1. This CDR3 has 13 residues. From germline, CDR1 is SGHRS and CDR2 YFSETQ. V shed 7 bases, J shed 1 base, and the junction held 2 bases outside the gene matches. CDR3 region: CASADRGNTEAFF. CDR3 in DNA: TGCGCCAGCGCGGACAGGGGGAACACTGAAGCTTTCTTT.

The chain links TRBV9 to TRBJ1-2; 7 nucleotides agree with TRBD1. This CDR3 comprises 15 residues. Germline V gives CDR1 SGDLS, CDR2 YYNGEE. After removal of 4 bases from V and 0 bases from J, the junction contained 6 bases not matched to a gene. The CDR3 DNA is TGTGCCAGCAGCTCGACAGGGATAACTAACTATGGCTACACCTTC. This gives the protein CASSSTGITNYGYTF.

V and J are TRBV19 and TRBJ1-3, with a weak D call TRBD1 (6 bases). Trimming removed 5 bases from V and 0 bases from J, with 11 bases in between. CDR1 is LNHDA and CDR2 is SQIVND in the germline V gene (reference sequence). This CDR3 is 15 amino acids long. CDR3 coding DNA: TGTGCCAGTAGTCCGGGACACCTCTCTGGAAACACCATATATTTT. Its protein is CASSPGHLSGNTIYF.

The chain is built from TRBV7-6 and TRBJ1-3; possibly TRBD1 for D (5 bases). Germline loops: CDR1 SGHVS, CDR2 FNYEAQ. The ends were cut back, 1 base at V and 0 bases at J, with 7 bases in the middle. This CDR3 is built from 15 residues. The CDR3 coding sequence is TGTGCCAGCAGCTTAGGGACAAGCTCTGGAAACACCATATATTTT. This translates into CASSLGTSSGNTIYF.

V and J are TRBV27 and TRBJ1-5; TRBD1 is a possible D gene (6 bases). The CDR3 totals 14 residues. CDR1 and CDR2 (germline): MNHEY, SMNVEV (reference sequence). The V and J ends lost 5 bases and 1 base respectively, with 9 bases between them. CDR3 sequence reads: CASSVDSSNQPQHF. CDR3 bases: TGTGCCAGCAGTGTGGACAGCAGCAATCAGCCCCAGCATTTT.

The chain combines TRBV7-9 with TRBJ2-7; 10 nucleotides align to TRBD1. V dropped 1 base and J dropped 2; count of bases not matched to a gene: 2. Germline CDR1 is SEHNR and CDR2 is FQNEAQ (reference sequence). CDR3 size: 15 residues. CDR3 loop: CASSLGQGAAYEQYF. CDR3 nucleotides: TGTGCCAGCAGCTTAGGACAGGGGGCGGCCTACGAGCAGTACTTC.

The chain uses TRBV6-6 and TRBJ1-4; D call uncertain. V was shortened by 5 bases and J by 11 bases, with 18 bases between the two germline ends. CDR1 and CDR2 (germline): MNHNY, SVGAGI (reference sequence). CDR3 length: 14 amino acids. The CDR3 nucleotides read TGTGCCAGCAGTCCCGGGAGAACCCCTGCCAAACTGTTTTTT. Its protein is CASSPGRTPAKLFF.

The chain recombines TRBV14 with TRBJ2-1; 10 nucleotides align to TRBD2. Trimming cost V 4 bases and J 10 bases; bases outside gene matches: 10. From germline, CDR1 is SGHDN and CDR2 FVKESK. CDR3 length equals 15 residues. CDR3 loop: CASSRTLAGRREQFF. The CDR3 DNA follows: TGTGCCAGCAGCCGAACACTAGCGGGGAGAAGGGAGCAGTTCTTC.

The chain carries TRBV10-3 and TRBJ1-3; D unresolved. This CDR3 has 12 residues. The germline V gene encodes CDR1 ENHRY and CDR2 SYGVKD. V was cut by 6 bases and J by 4 bases, with 7 bases left in between. The CDR3 loop reads CAIRRGGNTIYF. CDR3 in DNA: TGTGCCATCAGGAGAGGGGGAAACACCATATATTTT.

This clone was observed a few times. The rearrangement uses TRBV4-3 and TRBJ1-1, with TRBD1 matching 11 bases. The junction had 3 bases not matched to a gene; V was cut back by 3 bases and J by 0 bases. The CDR3 contains 16 residues. The germline gives CDR1 LGHNA, CDR2 YSLEER. Here the CDR3 reads CASSHGTGGLNTEAFF. The CDR3 DNA sequence: TGCGCCAGCAGCCACGGGACAGGGGGTTTGAACACTGAAGCTTTCTTT.

This chain links TRBV4-1 with TRBJ1-1, with a tentative D call TRBD1 (6 bases). Trimming shortened V by 3 bases and J by 5 bases, and 19 bases separated the two germline ends. This CDR3 spans 16 amino acids. Looked up from germline, CDR1 is MGHRA and CDR2 is YSYEKL. CDR3 bases: TGCGCCAGCAGCCAGGAACCTGACAGGCCGCGGACTGAAGCTTTCTTT. It is translated as CASSQEPDRPRTEAFF.

Worth noting for this clone: Other DNA sequences in this specimen translate into the identical CDR3. This rearrangement joins TRBV7-9 to TRBJ1-1; a weak D match, TRBD1 (5 bases). The CDR3 has 15 residues. Deletions cut 0 bases from V and 1 base from J, with 9 bases between. CDR1 and CDR2 from the germline V gene are SEHNR and FQNEAQ (reference sequence). The CDR3 coding sequence is TGTGCCAGCAGCTTAGCTGGGGCAGGGAACACTGAAGCTTTCTTT. Translation gives CASSLAGAGNTEAFF.

This chain joins TRBV5-6 and TRBJ1-1, with a possible D match to TRBD1 (5 bases). Germline CDR1 SGHDT, CDR2 YYEEEE. V was cut by 0 bases and J by 10 bases, with 13 bases left in between. The CDR3 sequence is 13 residues long. This chain's CDR3 is CASSLGLQGSAFF. The CDR3 DNA is TGTGCCAGCAGCTTGGGCTTGCAGGGATCAGCTTTCTTT.

For the CDR3, the DNA is TGCGCCAGCGGGGTACGGACAGATAACACTGAAGCTTTCTTT. It translates to CASGVRTDNTEAFF. This chain connects TRBV10-2 to TRBJ1-1; maybe TRBD1 (6 bases). In germline, CDR1 is WSHSY, CDR2 SAAADI. V dropped 8 bases and J dropped 2 bases, with 15 bases sitting between them. The CDR3 is made up of 14 amino acids.

This chain links TRBV7-2 with TRBJ1-5; 10 nucleotides match TRBD1. V lost 5 bases and J lost 6; bases outside the gene matches: 4. The CDR3 sequence is 14 residues long. CDR1 SGHTA and CDR2 FQGNSA come from the germline V gene. This CDR3 reads CASSGQGVSQPQHF. CDR3 bases: TGTGCCAGCAGCGGACAGGGGGTAAGTCAGCCCCAGCATTTT.

The chain recombines TRBV6-5 with TRBJ2-5, with D possibly being TRBD2 (6 bases). V lost 2 bases, J lost 0 bases, and 10 bases lay in between. CDR3 length: 15 residues. The germline gives CDR1 MNHEY, CDR2 SVGAGI. The CDR3 sequence is CASSYIGDYQETQYF. Written as DNA, the CDR3 is TGTGCCAGCAGTTACATTGGGGACTACCAAGAGACCCAGTACTTC.

The gene calls are TRBV14 and TRBJ1-2, with unresolved D. Germline-derived CDR1 and CDR2 are SGHDN and FVKESK. V was clipped by 4 bases and J by 2 bases, with 14 bases between them. The CDR3 contains 15 residues. The CDR3 sequence: CASSLRAGSNYGYTF. In nucleotides, the CDR3 is TGTGCCAGCAGCCTCAGAGCGGGGAGCAACTATGGCTACACCTTC.

The chain recombines TRBV11-2 with TRBJ2-5; weak D call: TRBD1 (6 bases). CDR1 and CDR2 (germline): SGHAT, FQNNGV. V was pared by 1 base and J by 10 bases, with 7 bases between. The CDR3 consists of 11 residues. CDR3 nucleotide sequence: TGTGCCAGCAGCTTAGGAGGGGGCCAGTACTTC. Translating gives CASSLGGGQYF.

The chain joins TRBV21-1 to TRBJ1-5; the D call in the table, TRBD1, was not verified against the DNA. TRBV21-1 is reported as a pseudogene. This CDR3 is built from 18 residues. The CDR3 is CASSKESFRGVSNQPQHF. The CDR3 DNA sequence: TGTGCCAGCAGCAAAGAATCATTCAGGGGAGTGAGCAATCAGCCCCAGCATTTT.

This chain connects TRBV11-3 to TRBJ2-3; possibly TRBD1 for D (6 bases). V gave up 1 base and J gave up 1 base, with 9 bases separating them. Germline V gene data show CDR1 as SGHNT and CDR2 as YENEEA. CDR3 length: 15 amino acids. CDR3 protein: CASSLAGGGTDTQYF. DNA of the CDR3: TGTGCCAGCAGCTTAGCTGGGGGCGGCACAGATACGCAGTATTTT.

This chain links TRBV6-5 with TRBJ1-4; weak D call: TRBD1 (5 bases). The CDR3 has 15 residues. CDR1 and CDR2 from the germline V gene are MNHEY and SVGAGI. V lost 2 bases, J lost 7 bases, and 14 bases lay in between. CDR3 coding DNA: TGTGCCAGCAGTTACAGGCGGGGGTTGTCTGAAAAACTGTTTTTT. Translated, it gives CASSYRRGLSEKLFF.

V gene TRBV10-2 combines with J gene TRBJ2-1, with D maybe TRBD2 (5 bases). Germline loops: CDR1 WSHSY, CDR2 SAAADI. The CDR3 is made up of 13 amino acids. Trimming cost V 7 bases and J 8 bases, with 15 bases left between them. CDR3 bases: TGCGCCAGCATATCGGGATCAGCACATGAGCAGTTCTTC. It translates to CASISGSAHEQFF.

The chain combines TRBV5-4 with TRBJ2-7, with D possibly being TRBD2 (6 bases). The V and J ends lost 2 bases and 6 bases respectively, with 15 bases between them. This CDR3 is 14 amino acids long. CDR1 SGHNT and CDR2 YYREEE come from the germline V gene (reference sequence). The CDR3 sequence is CASSFEGRKGEQYF. The CDR3 DNA follows: TGTGCCAGCAGCTTTGAAGGGAGGAAAGGCGAGCAGTACTTC.

The CDR3 reads CASSPLLLGRDEQYF. The CDR3 DNA is TGTGCCAGCTCACCACTGTTACTAGGGAGAGACGAGCAGTACTTC. The V call is TRBV18, the J call TRBJ2-7; maybe TRBD2 (5 bases). Trimming removed 1 base from V and 5 bases from J, with 15 bases in between. The CDR3 extends over 15 amino acids. CDR1 is KGHSH, CDR2 LQKENI, per germline.